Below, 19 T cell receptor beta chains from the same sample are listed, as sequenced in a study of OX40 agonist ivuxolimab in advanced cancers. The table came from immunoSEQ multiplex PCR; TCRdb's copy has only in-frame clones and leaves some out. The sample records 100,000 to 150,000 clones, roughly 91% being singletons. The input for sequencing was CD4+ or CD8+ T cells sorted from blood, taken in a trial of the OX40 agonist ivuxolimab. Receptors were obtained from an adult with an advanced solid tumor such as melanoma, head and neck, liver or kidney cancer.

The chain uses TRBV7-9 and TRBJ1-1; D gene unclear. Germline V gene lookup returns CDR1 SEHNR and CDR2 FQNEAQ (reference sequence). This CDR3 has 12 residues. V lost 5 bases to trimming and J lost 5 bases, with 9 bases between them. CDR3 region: CASSTGWTEAFF. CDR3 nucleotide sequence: TGTGCCAGCAGCACCGGATGGACTGAAGCTTTCTTT.

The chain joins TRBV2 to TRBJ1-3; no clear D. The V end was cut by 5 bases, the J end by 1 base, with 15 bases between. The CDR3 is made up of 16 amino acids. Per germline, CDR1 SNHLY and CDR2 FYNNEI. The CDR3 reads CASSRLARTSGNTIYF. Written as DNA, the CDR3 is TGTGCCAGCAGTAGGTTGGCAAGAACGTCTGGAAACACCATATATTTT. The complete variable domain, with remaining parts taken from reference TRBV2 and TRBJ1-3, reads EPEVTQTPSHQVTQMGQEVILRCVPISNHLYFYWYRQILGQKVEFLVSFYNNEISEKSEIFDDQFSVERPDGSNFTLKIRSTKLEDSAMYFCASSRLARTSGNTIYFGEGSWLTVV.

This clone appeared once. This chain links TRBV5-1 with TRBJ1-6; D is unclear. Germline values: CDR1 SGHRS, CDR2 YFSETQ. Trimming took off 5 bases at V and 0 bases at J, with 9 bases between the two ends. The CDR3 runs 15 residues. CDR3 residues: CASRETYSYNSPLHF. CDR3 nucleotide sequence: TGCGCCAGCAGGGAGACCTACTCCTATAATTCACCCCTCCACTTT. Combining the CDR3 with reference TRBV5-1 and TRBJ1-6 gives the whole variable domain KAGVTQTPRYLIKTRGQQVTLSCSPISGHRSVSWYQQTPGQGLQFLFEYFSETQRNKGNFPGRFSGRQFSNSRSEMNVSTLELGDSALYLCASRETYSYNSPLHFGNGTRLTVT.

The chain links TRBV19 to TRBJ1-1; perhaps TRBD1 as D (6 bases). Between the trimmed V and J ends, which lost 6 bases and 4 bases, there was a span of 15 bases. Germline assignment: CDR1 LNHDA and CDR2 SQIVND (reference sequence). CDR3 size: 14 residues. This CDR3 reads CASRMGGPTTEAFF. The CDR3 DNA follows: TGTGCCAGTAGGATGGGGGGCCCGACCACTGAAGCTTTCTTT.

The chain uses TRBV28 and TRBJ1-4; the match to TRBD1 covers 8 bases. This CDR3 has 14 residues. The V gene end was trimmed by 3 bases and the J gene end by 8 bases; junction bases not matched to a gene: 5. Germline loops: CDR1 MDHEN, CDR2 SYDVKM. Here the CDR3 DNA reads TGTGCCAGCAGTTTGGCGGACAGGGACGAAAAACTGTTTTTT. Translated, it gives CASSLADRDEKLFF.

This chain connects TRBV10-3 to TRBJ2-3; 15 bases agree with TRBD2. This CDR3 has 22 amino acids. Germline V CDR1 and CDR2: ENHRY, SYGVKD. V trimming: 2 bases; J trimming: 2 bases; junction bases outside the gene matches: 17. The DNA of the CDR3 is TGTGCCATCAGTGAGACCAAACCGGGACTAGCGGGGGGCCTGAAGTACACAGATACGCAGTATTTT. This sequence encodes CAISETKPGLAGGLKYTDTQYF.

For the CDR3, the DNA is TGTGCCAGCAGCTTTGGAGGAAATTACGAGCAGTACTTC. Protein product: CASSFGGNYEQYF. The rearrangement links TRBV7-9 to TRBJ2-7; possibly TRBD2 for D (5 bases). V lost 3 bases to trimming and J lost 4 bases, with 10 bases between them. In germline, CDR1 is SEHNR, CDR2 FQNEAQ (reference sequence). The CDR3 consists of 13 residues. Based on the CDR3 plus reference TRBV7-9 and TRBJ2-7, the full variable domain is DTGVSQNPRHKITKRGQNVTFRCDPISEHNRLYWYRQTLGQGPEFLTYFQNEAQLEKSRLLSDRFSAERPKGSFSTLEIQRTEQGDSAMYLCASSFGGNYEQYFGPGTRLTVT.

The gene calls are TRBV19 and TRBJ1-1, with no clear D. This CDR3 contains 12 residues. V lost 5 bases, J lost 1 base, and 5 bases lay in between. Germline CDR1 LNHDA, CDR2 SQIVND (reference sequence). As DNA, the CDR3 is TGTGCCAGTAGTGGTCCGAACACTGAAGCTTTCTTT. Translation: CASSGPNTEAFF.

The CDR3: CASGWEMTEAGNTIYF. The CDR3 DNA follows: TGTGCTAGTGGTTGGGAGATGACGGAGGCTGGAAACACCATATATTTT. This rearrangement joins TRBV12-5 to TRBJ1-3, with unresolved D. Trimming removed 4 bases from V and 2 bases from J, with 15 bases in between. CDR3 length: 16 residues. The germline gives CDR1 LGHNT, CDR2 FRNRAP. The full variable domain, its missing parts supplied by reference TRBV12-5 and TRBJ1-3, is DARVTQTPRHKVTEMGQEVTMRCQPILGHNTVFWYRQTMMQGLELLAYFRNRAPLDDSGMPKDRFSAEMPDATLATLKIQPSEPRDSAVYFCASGWEMTEAGNTIYFGEGSWLTVV.

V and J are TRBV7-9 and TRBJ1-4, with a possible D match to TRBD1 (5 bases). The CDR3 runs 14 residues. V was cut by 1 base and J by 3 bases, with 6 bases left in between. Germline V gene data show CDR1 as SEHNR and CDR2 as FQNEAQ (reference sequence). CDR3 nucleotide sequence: TGTGCCAGCAGCTTAGGGGGGGCTAATGAAAAACTGTTTTTT. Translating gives CASSLGGANEKLFF. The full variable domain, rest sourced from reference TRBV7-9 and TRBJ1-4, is DTGVSQNPRHKITKRGQNVTFRCDPISEHNRLYWYRQTLGQGPEFLTYFQNEAQLEKSRLLSDRFSAERPKGSFSTLEIQRTEQGDSAMYLCASSLGGANEKLFFGSGTQLSVL.

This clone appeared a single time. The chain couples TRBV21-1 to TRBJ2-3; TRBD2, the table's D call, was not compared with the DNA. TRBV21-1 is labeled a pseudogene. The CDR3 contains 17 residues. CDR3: CASSPGTTQKHTDTQYF. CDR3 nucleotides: TGTGCCAGCAGTCCAGGGACTACACAAAAACACACAGATACGCAGTATTTT.

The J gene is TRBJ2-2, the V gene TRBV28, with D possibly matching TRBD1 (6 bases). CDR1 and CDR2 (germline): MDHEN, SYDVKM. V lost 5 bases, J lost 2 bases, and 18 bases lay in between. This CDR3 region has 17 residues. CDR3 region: CASSPSSGTPNTGELFF. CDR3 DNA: TGTGCCAGCAGTCCCTCCTCCGGGACACCAAACACCGGGGAGCTGTTTTTT.

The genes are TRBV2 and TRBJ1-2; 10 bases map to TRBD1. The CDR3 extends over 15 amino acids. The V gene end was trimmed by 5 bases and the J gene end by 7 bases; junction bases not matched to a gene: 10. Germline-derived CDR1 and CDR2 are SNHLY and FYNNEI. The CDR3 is CASSSRDRGRGGYTF. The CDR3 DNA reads TGTGCCAGCAGTTCCCGGGACAGGGGAAGGGGTGGCTACACCTTC.

The CDR3 spells CASSNRLAGATDTQYF. The CDR3 bases are TGTGCCAGTAGTAACCGACTAGCGGGAGCCACAGATACGCAGTATTTT. The J gene is TRBJ2-3, the V gene TRBV19; 12 nucleotides match TRBD2. CDR1 is LNHDA and CDR2 is SQIVND in the germline V gene (reference sequence). This CDR3 has 16 residues. The V segment lost 4 bases and the J segment 2 bases; nucleotides outside the gene matches: 4.

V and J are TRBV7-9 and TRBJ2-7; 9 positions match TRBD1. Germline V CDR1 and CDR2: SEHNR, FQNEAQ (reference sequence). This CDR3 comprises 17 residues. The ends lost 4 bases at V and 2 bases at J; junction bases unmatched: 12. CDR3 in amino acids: CASSSRYFRDRAYEQYF. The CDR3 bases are TGTGCCAGCAGCTCCCGTTATTTCCGGGACAGGGCCTACGAGCAGTACTTC.

CDR3 DNA: TGCAGCGCCAGCCCCGGTACAGGGGGCCGGGGCTACACCTTC. Amino acids: CSASPGTGGRGYTF. The chain is built from TRBV29-1 and TRBJ1-2, with 9 bases aligning to TRBD1. Germline V gives CDR1 SQVTM, CDR2 ANQGSEA. The junction had 14 bases not matched to a gene; V was cut back by 7 bases and J by 8 bases. CDR3 length: 14 amino acids. The variable domain in full, completed from reference TRBV29-1 and TRBJ1-2, reads SAVISQKPSRDICQRGTSLTIQCQVDSQVTMMFWYRQQPGQSLTLIATANQGSEATYESGFVIDKFPISRPNLTFSTLTVSNMSPEDSSIYLCSASPGTGGRGYTFGSGTRLTVV.

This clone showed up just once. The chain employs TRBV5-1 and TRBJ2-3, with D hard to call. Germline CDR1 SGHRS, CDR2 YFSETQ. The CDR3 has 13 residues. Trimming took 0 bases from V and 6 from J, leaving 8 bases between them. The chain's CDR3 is CASSLDAADTQYF. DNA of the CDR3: TGCGCCAGCAGCTTGGATGCAGCGGATACGCAGTATTTT.

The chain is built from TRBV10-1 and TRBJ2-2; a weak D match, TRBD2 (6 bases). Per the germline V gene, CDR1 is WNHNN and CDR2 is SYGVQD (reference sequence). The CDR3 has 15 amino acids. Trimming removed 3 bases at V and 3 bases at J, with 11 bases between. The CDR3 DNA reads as TGCGCCAGCAGTGATGGGGGGAAAGACACCGGGGAGCTGTTTTTT. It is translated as CASSDGGKDTGELFF.

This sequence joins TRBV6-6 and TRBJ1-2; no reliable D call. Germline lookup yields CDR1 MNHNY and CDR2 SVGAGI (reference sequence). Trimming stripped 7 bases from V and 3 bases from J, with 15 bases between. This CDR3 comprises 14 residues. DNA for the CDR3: TGTGCCAGCACCTCCCCATCCGAGCACTATGGCTACACCTTC. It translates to CASTSPSEHYGYTF.